This TCR beta chain was sequenced for a study of cytomegalovirus exposure and HLA in healthy donors. Overall study context: Unique TCRs numbering about 87 million, obtained from HLA-typed donors, made up an early data release.

Both 60 Vbeta primers and 13 Jbeta primers went into the PCR. Sequenced by immunoSEQ multiplex PCR; TCRdb stores in-frame clones only, minus some. In the table there are about 94,000 clones, over 60% of which are singletons. This TCR came from a man younger than 40 in good health and CMV-seronegative. The sample taken for sequencing was PBMCs.

CDR3 loop: CASSSGQGLNYGYTF. DNA for the CDR3: TGCGCCAGCAGCTCTGGACAGGGGTTGAACTATGGCTACACCTTC. The chain employs TRBV5-1 and TRBJ1-2; TRBD1 agrees at 9 bases. CDR3 length: 15 amino acids. Germline V gene data show CDR1 as SGHRS and CDR2 as YFSETQ. V lost 3 bases, J lost 2 bases, and 5 bases stayed unmatched.